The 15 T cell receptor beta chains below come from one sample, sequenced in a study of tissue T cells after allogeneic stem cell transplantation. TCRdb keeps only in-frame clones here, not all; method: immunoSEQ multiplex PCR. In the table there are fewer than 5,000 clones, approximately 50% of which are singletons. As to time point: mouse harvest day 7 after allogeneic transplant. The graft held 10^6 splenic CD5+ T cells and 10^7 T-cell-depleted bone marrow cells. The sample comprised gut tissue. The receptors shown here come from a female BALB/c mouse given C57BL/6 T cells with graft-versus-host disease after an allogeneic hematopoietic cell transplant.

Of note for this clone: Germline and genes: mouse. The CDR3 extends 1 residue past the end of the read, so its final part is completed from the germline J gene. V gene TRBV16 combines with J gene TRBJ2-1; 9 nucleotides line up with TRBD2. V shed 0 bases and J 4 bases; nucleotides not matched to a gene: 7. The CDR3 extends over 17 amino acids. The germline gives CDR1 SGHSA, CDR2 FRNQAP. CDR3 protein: CASSLEPGGGDYAEQFF. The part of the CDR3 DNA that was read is TGTGCAAGCAGCTTAGAGCCTGGGGGGGGCGATTATGCTGAGCAGTTC. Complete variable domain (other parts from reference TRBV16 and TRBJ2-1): NAGVIQTPRHKVTGKGQEATLWCEPISGHSAVFWYRQTIVQGLEFLTYFRNQAPIDDSGMPKERFSAQMPNQSHSTLKIQSTQPQDSAVYLCASSLEPGGGDYAEQFFGPGTRLTVL.

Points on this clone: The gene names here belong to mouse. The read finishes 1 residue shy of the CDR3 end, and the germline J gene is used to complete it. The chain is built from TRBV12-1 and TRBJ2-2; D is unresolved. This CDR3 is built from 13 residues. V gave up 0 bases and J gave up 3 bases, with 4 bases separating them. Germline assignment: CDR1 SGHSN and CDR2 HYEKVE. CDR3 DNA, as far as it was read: TGTGCCAGCTCTCTCCGGGACACCGGGCAGCTCTAC. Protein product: CASSLRDTGQLY. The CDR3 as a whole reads CASSLRDTGQLYF.

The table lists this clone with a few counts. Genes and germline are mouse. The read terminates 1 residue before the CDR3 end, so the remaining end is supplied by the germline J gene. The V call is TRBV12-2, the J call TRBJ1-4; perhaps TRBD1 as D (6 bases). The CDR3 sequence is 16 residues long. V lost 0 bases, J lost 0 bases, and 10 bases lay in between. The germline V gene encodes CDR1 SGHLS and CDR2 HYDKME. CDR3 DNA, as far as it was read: TGTGCCAGCTCTCTCAGGGGGGGAATTTCCAACGAAAGATTATTT. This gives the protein CASSLRGGISNERLF. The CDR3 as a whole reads CASSLRGGISNERLFF.

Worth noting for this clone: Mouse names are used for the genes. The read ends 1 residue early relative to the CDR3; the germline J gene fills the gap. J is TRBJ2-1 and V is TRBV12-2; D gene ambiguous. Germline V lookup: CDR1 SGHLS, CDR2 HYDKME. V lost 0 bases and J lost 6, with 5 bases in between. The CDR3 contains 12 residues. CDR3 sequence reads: CASSLVSAEQFF. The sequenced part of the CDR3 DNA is TGTGCCAGCTCTCTCGTTAGTGCTGAGCAGTTC. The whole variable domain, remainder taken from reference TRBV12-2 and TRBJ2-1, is NSGVVQSPRYIIKGKGERSILKCIPISGHLSVAWYQQTQGQELKFFIQHYDKMERDKGNLPSRFSVQQFDDYHSEMNMSALELEDSAVYFCASSLVSAEQFFGPGTRLTVL.

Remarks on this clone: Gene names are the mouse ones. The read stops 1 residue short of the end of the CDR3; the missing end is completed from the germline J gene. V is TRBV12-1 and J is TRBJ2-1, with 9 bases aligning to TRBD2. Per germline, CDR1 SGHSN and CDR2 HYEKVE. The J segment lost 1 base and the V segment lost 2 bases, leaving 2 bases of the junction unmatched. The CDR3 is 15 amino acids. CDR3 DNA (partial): TGTGCCAGCTCTCCCACTGGGGGGAACTATGCTGAGCAGTTC. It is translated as CASSPTGGNYAEQF. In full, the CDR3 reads CASSPTGGNYAEQFF.

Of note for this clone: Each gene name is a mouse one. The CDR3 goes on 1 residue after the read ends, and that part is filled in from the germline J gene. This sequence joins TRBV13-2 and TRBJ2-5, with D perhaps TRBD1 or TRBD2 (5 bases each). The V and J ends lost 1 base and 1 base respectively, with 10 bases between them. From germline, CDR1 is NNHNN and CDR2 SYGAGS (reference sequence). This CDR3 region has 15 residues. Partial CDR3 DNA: TGTGCCAGCGGTGATCCTAGGGACGACCAAGACACCCAGTAC. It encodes CASGDPRDDQDTQY. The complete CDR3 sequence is CASGDPRDDQDTQYF.

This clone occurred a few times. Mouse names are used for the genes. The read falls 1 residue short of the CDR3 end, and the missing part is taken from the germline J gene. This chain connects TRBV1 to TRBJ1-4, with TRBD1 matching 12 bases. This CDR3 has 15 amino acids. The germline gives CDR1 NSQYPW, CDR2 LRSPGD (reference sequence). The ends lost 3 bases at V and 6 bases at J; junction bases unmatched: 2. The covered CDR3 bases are TGCACCTGCAGTGCGAGGGACAGGGGGCACGAAAGATTATTT. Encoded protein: CTCSARDRGHERLF. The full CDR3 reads CTCSARDRGHERLFF.

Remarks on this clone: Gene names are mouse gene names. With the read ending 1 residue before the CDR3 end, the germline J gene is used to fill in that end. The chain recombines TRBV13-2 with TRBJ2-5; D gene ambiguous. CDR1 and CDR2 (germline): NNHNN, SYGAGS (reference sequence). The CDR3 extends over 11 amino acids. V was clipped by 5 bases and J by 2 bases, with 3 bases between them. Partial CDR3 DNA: TGTGCCAGCGGGGTCCAAGACACCCAGTAC. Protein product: CASGVQDTQY. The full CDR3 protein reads CASGVQDTQYF.

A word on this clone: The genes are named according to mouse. CDR3 DNA (partial): TGTGCCAGCAGTCCGACAGGGGGCACCTATGAACAGTAC. Amino acid sequence: CASSPTGGTYEQY. The whole CDR3 sequence is CASSPTGGTYEQYF. The chain employs TRBV19 and TRBJ2-7; 10 bases are a match to TRBD1. Read data end 1 residue before the CDR3 end; the end is taken from the germline J gene. The CDR3 is 14 residues long. With 4 bases clipped from V and 2 bases from J, the junction kept 3 bases outside the gene matches. Germline CDR1 reads FNHDT; CDR2 reads SITEND (reference sequence).

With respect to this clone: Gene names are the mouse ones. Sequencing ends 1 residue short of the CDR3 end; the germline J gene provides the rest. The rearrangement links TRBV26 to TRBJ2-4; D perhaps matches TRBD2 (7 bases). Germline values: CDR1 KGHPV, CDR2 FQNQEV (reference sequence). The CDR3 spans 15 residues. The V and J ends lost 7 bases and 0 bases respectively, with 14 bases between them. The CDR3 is CASKEGGGSQNTLYF. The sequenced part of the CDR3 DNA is TGTGCCAGCAAGGAGGGGGGCGGGAGTCAAAACACCTTGTAC.

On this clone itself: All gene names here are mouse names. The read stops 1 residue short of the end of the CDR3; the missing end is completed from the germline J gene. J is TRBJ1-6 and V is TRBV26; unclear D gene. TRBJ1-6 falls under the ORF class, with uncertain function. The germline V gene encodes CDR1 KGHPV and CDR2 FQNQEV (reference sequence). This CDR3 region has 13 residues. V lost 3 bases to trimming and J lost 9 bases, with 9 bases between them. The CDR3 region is CASSLPGSSPLYF. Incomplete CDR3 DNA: TGTGCCAGCAGTCTCCCGGGATCTTCGCCCCTCTAC.

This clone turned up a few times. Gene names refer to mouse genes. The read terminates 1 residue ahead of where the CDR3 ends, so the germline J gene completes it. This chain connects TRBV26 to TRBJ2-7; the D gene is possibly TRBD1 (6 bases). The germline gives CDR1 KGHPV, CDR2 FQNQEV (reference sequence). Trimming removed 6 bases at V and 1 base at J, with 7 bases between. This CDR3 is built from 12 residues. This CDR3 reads CASRGQSYEQYF. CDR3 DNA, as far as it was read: TGTGCCAGCAGAGGACAGTCCTATGAACAGTAC.

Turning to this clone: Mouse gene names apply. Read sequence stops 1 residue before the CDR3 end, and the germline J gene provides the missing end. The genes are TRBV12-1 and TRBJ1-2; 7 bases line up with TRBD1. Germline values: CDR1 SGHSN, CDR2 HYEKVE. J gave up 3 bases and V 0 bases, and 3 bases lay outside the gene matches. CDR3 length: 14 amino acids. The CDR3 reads CASSLGRGDSDYTF. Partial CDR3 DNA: TGTGCCAGCTCTCTCGGCAGGGGGGACTCCGACTACACC.

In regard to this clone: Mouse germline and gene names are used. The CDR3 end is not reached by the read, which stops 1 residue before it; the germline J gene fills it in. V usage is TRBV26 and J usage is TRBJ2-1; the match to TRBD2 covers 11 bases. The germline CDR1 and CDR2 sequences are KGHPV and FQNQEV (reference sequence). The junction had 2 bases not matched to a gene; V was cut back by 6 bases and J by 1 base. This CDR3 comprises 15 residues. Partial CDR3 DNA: TGTGCCAGCAGCGGGGACTGGGGGAACTATGCTGAGCAGTTC. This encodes CASSGDWGNYAEQF. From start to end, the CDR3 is CASSGDWGNYAEQFF.

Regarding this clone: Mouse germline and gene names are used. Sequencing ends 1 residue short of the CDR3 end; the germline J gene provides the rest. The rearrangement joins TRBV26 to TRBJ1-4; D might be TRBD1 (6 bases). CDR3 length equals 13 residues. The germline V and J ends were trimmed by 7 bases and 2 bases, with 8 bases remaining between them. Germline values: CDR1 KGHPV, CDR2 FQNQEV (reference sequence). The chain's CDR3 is CASTGTSNERLFF. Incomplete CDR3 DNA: TGTGCCAGCACCGGGACATCCAACGAAAGATTATTT.